This entry is about one T cell receptor (beta chain). Original methodology: Reference gene primers were amplified, and this amplification served to estimate nucleated cell counts. The assay was immunoSEQ multiplex PCR, and TCRdb's table has in-frame clones only and misses some. That table gives V, J and clone size, and the DNA gave D and trimming. In the table there are about 350,000 clones, almost 90% of which are singletons. This CDR3 region has 16 residues. Germline lookup yields CDR1 MDHEN and CDR2 SYDVKM. V was pared by 5 bases and J by 4 bases, with 18 bases between. The data were obtained in a study of blood T cell repertoires in COVID-19.

The sample consisted of PBMCs or T cells enriched from blood (not recorded which). This TCR was recovered from a woman in her thirties who had been exposed to COVID-19. The chain uses TRBV28 and TRBJ2-1; D is uncertain. CDR3 residues: CASSPSGPGSYNEQFF. The CDR3 DNA reads TGTGCCAGCAGTCCCTCTGGCCCGGGTTCTTACAATGAGCAGTTCTTC.